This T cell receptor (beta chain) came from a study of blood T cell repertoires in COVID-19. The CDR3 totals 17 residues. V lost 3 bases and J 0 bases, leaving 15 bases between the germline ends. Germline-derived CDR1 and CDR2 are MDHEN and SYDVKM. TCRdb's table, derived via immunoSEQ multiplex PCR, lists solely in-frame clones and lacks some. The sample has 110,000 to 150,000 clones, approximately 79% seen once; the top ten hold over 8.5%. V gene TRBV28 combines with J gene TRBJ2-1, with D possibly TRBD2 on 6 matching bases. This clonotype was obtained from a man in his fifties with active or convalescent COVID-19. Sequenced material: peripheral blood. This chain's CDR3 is CASSFLLAQSSYNEQFF. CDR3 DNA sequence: TGTGCCAGCAGTTTCCTACTAGCCCAGAGCTCCTACAATGAGCAGTTCTTC.